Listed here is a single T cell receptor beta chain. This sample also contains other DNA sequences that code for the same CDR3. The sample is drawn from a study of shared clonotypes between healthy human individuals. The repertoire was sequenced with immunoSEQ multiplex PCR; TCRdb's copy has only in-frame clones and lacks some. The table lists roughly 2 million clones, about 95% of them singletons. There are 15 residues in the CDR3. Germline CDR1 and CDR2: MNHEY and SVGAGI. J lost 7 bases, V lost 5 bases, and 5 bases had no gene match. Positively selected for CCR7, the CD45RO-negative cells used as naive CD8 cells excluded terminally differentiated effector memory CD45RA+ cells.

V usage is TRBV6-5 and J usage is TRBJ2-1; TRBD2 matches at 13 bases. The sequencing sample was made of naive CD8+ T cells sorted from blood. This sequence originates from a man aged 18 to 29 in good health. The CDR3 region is CASSPGLAGANEQFF. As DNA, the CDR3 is TGTGCCAGCAGTCCTGGACTAGCGGGAGCAAATGAGCAGTTCTTC.